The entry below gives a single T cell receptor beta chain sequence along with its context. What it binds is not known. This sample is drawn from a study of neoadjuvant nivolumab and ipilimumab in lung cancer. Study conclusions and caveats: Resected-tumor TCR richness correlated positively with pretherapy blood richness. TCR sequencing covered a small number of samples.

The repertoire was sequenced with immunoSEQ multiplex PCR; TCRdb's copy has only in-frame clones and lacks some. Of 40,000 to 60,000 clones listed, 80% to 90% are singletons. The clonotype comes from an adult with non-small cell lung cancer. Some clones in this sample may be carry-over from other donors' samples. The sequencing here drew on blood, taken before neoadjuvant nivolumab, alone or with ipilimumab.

The DNA of the CDR3 is TGTGCCAGCAGCCCCGACAGAGGACTAGCGGGCCAAGGGTACGAGCAGTACTTC. Translation: CASSPDRGLAGQGYEQYF. This sequence joins TRBV5-6 and TRBJ2-7; 11 bases agree with TRBD2. The CDR3 runs 18 residues. Germline CDR1 and CDR2: SGHDT and YYEEEE. V shed 4 bases and J 4 bases; nucleotides not matched to a gene: 16.